The T cell receptor (beta chain) described here comes from a study of read filtering for tumor transcriptome and immune sequencing. For the study at large: By R-ISS, stages I, II and III held approximately 8, 16 and 7 patients. Transcriptome libraries were built from DNase-treated RNA. Study-wide points: Dropping single-read clonotypes raised IR-seq and RNA-seq shared-clonotype correlation. Compared with RNA-seq, IR-seq gave much higher clonotype depth and reliability.

There are 15 residues in the CDR3. Per the germline V gene, CDR1 is MNHNS and CDR2 is SASEGT. The junction had 12 bases not matched to a gene; V was cut back by 5 bases and J by 8 bases. This library used roughly 370 ng RNA and molecular barcoded adaptors spanning alpha/delta and beta/gamma chains. Each CDR3 protein gets one entry after TCRdb re-called the reads with MiXCR. The table records about 62,000 distinct CDR3 sequences, roughly 18% of them present only once. At least ten counts were recorded for this clonotype. As yet, its antigen is unknown. This TCR came from a donor aged 40 or older with multiple myeloma. The sequenced material came from a population of CD138-negative cells sorted from bone marrow. This chain connects TRBV6-1 to TRBJ1-1; 9 bases align to TRBD1. The CDR3 loop reads CASSPGTGRVNEAFF. CDR3 DNA sequence: TGTGCCAGCAGTCCCGGGACAGGGCGGGTGAACGAAGCTTTCTTT.